This T cell receptor beta chain was obtained from a study of T cell responses to AZD1222 COVID-19 vaccine. Study-level points and caveats: In all cases, repertoires were sampled only after the peak T cell response. Reportedly, close to half of spike-specific TCRs are directed against unmutated variant regions. Two AZD1222 doses significantly raised spike-specific TCR breadth and depth over controls.

Some clones are missing from TCRdb's copy, which holds only in-frame ones; the method was immunoSEQ multiplex PCR. The data hold fewer than 150,000 clones, with around 89% observed a single time. V was pared by 4 bases and J by 4 bases, with 5 bases between. Germline V gives CDR1 WNHNN, CDR2 SYGVQD (reference sequence). This CDR3 is built from 13 residues. Of note for this clone: No antigen is known for it.

The chain employs TRBV10-1 and TRBJ1-6; D ambiguous. This specimen was peripheral blood, taken on day 0 of AZD1222 vaccination. This sequence originates from an adult in good health. Here the CDR3 DNA reads TGCGCCAGCAGTGGTGATTATAATTCACCCCTCCACTTT. Protein: CASSGDYNSPLHF.